The source of this T cell receptor beta chain is a study of T-cell reconstitution after alpha-beta-depleted transplantation in children. The study's findings and limits: A year post-transplant, T-cell counts and diversity derived mostly from newly produced T cells. Approximately two months post-transplant, alpha-beta T cells reportedly originated from several hundred expanded graft clones. There were some patients whose high TCRbeta diversity at day 60 came from surviving recipient T cells and thymic progenitors.

This clonotype occurred a few times. Its antigen is not known. TCRbeta library construction was performed incorporating unique molecular identifiers. TCRdb processed the PCR reads anew with MiXCR; each CDR3 protein has one entry. Seen here are under 850,000 distinct CDR3 sequences, approximately 14% observed once, and the top ten hold about 0.77%. The J segment lost 9 bases and the V segment lost 4 bases, leaving 14 bases of the junction unmatched. The germline CDR1 and CDR2 sequences are SGHDN and FVKESK. This CDR3 contains 16 residues. This material consisted of PBMCs, taken before TCRalphabeta/CD19-depleted stem cell transplant. V and J are TRBV14 and TRBJ2-1; 8 nucleotides match TRBD2. The origin of this receptor is a girl aged 2 to 10 with congenital amegakaryocytic thrombocytopenia, due to receive a stem cell transplant. This CDR3 is CASSLPLAAFQGEQFF. CDR3 in DNA: TGTGCCAGCAGCCTCCCACTAGCGGCTTTCCAGGGTGAGCAGTTCTTC.